This TCR beta chain was sequenced in a study of OX40 agonist ivuxolimab in advanced cancers. With respect to the entire study: Ivuxolimab, which targeted the costimulatory receptor OX40 (CD134), was an agonistic, fully human IgG2 monoclonal antibody. Partial responses were achieved by three dose-escalation patients, of whom one had hepatocellular carcinoma and two had cutaneous melanoma. The purpose of peripheral TCRbeta sequencing was to test whether ivuxolimab changed TCR sequence diversity and led to clonal T-cell expansion. Intravenous ivuxolimab was administered to patients every 2 weeks at six dose levels: 0.01, 0.1, 0.3, 1.5, 3 and 10 mg/kg. The paper describes the monotherapy dose-escalation part (N ≈ 50 patients) of the phase I trial of ivuxolimab. Of the approximately 50 patients in dose escalation, around 20 had hepatocellular carcinoma, some 15 had melanoma, 9 had renal cell carcinoma and 9 had head and neck cancer. In the dose-escalation cohort, 82.7% of patients were male, and the mean age was roughly 60 years with a range of about 20 to 90. Prior anti-PD-1, anti-PD-L1 or anti-CTLA-4 therapy was permitted, and approximately 41% of dose-escalation patients had received checkpoint inhibitors.

The trial excluded patients who had a history of autoimmune disease or were on systemic immunosuppression. Peripheral blood for TCR sequencing was drawn from every dose cohort at baseline, at cycle 4 day 1 and at cycle 7 day 1. The samples were drawn from a first-in-human, open-label, multicenter phase I dose-escalation trial of ivuxolimab. Adults with locally advanced or metastatic melanoma, renal cell carcinoma, hepatocellular carcinoma or head and neck squamous cell carcinoma were enrolled in the trial. Before TCR sequencing, CD4+ T cells and CD8+ T cells from peripheral blood were sorted into separate populations. Study-wide findings and limitations: Low levels of normalized T-cell clonal expansion were also seen in some patients who did not respond. The antigen specificity of the clonally expanded peripheral T cells was not determined. After ivuxolimab, CD8+ T cells had more expanded clones than CD4+ T cells on average. In the 0.1-3.0 mg/kg groups, partial responders were among the patients with the lowest normalized peripheral clonal expansion, particularly in CD8+ T cells. At doses of 0.1 to 3.0 mg/kg, clonal expansion of both CD4+ and CD8+ blood T cells was observed from baseline to week 6.

Genomic DNA was extracted from sorted cells for sequencing of the TCRbeta CDR3 region. The immunoSEQ Assay was used for sequencing of TCRbeta CDR3 regions. Drawn from immuneACCESS, this table holds only the in-frame rearrangements with V and J called that TCRdb kept. Clones are partly lost; checked studies trace under half to an unresolved V gene and leave the rest unexplained. The sample table lists 65,000 to 85,000 clones, 84% of them with a count of one. Together, the top ten hold 2% to 2.5% of the sample. Details on this clone: It has no known antigen specificity. Nothing much larger sits one base from this clone, and base qualities are not available.

V is cut by 1 base and J by 9 bases, and the space between the germline ends is 18 bases. The CDR3 covers 15 residues, taking in both the cysteine and the phenylalanine. Only the CDR3 part of the read is kept: 45 bases, read in frame from the first base. The germline V gene sets CDR1 to MGHRA and CDR2 to YSYEKL. The sequence was obtained from an adult with an advanced solid tumor such as melanoma, head and neck, liver or kidney cancer. The rearrangement joined TRBV4-1 to TRBJ2-5; D gene: possibly TRBD2, on 6 matching bases. Sequencing was performed on CD4+ or CD8+ T cells sorted from blood, taken in a trial of the OX40 agonist ivuxolimab. The nucleotide sequence reads TGCGCCAGCAGCCAAGGTGGAGGGCTCCCCGGGTCCCAGTACTTC. Its protein is CASSQGGGLPGSQYF.